A selection of T cell receptor beta chains follows, all from one sample in a study of blood T cell repertoires in COVID-19. The protocol was immunoSEQ multiplex PCR, while the TCRdb copy is restricted to in-frame clones and leaves out a portion. There are around 42,000 clones in the sample; around 87% occur only once, and roughly 8.1% lies in the top ten. Sequenced sample: peripheral blood. The receptors stem from a man under 40 with active or convalescent COVID-19. CDR3s include the opening cysteine and the closing phenylalanine or tryptophan. The D gene is left open where the match is weak. Clone sizes are given selectively: once, few, many, or a class where the clone is expanded.

D gene,clone size,J gene,V gene,CDR3 DNA,CDR3 protein
TRBD2,once,TRBJ2-5,TRBV5-1,TGCGCCAGCAGCCCGGGACTAGCGGGTCCGTACCAAGAGACCCAGTACTTC,CASSPGLAGPYQETQYF
TRBD1,NA,TRBJ1-1,TRBV11-2,TGTGCCAGCAGCTCTCGATCGGACAGGGAGAACACTGAAGCTTTCTTT,CASSSRSDRENTEAFF
TRBD2,once,TRBJ2-7,TRBV4-1,TGCGCCAGCAGCCATCGCCAAGGACTAGCCTACGAGCAGTACTTC,CASSHRQGLAYEQYF
TRBD1,NA,TRBJ2-5,TRBV4-1,TGCGCCAGCAGCCGGGTAATAGGACAGGGCGGGACCCAGTACTTC,CASSRVIGQGGTQYF
TRBD1,NA,TRBJ1-3,TRBV2,TGTGCCAGCAGTGATCGACGACAGGGTATGGGTGTTGGAAACACCATATATTTT,CASSDRRQGMGVGNTIYF
NA,NA,TRBJ2-2,TRBV9,TGTGCCAGCAGCTCCGGGACACTAAACACCGGGGAGCTGTTTTTT,CASSSGTLNTGELFF
TRBD1,NA,TRBJ2-1,TRBV4-1,TGCGCCAGCAGCCAGCCACTCTCACAGGGGACTGAGCAGTTCTTC,CASSQPLSQGTEQFF
NA,NA,TRBJ2-1,TRBV20-1,TGCAGTGCTAGTTGGGCAAAAGGTAATGAGCAGTTCTTC,CSASWAKGNEQFF
NA,NA,TRBJ1-3,TRBV13,TGTGCCAGCAGCCAGGGCTCTGGAAACACCATATATTTT,CASSQGSGNTIYF
TRBD2,once,TRBJ2-3,TRBV6-5,TGTGCCAGCAGTTACTCCGGGGGGTTTGGAGATACGCAGTATTTT,CASSYSGGFGDTQYF
TRBD2,once,TRBJ2-3,TRBV7-9,TGTGCCAGCAGCCCTCTCAAGGGAGGGGCAGATACGCAGTATTTT,CASSPLKGGADTQYF
TRBD1,NA,TRBJ1-1,TRBV6-1,TGTGCCAGCAGTGAAGTGGGGACAGGCCTCGTCGCTTTCTTT,CASSEVGTGLVAFF
NA,NA,TRBJ2-2,TRBV5-4,TGTGCCAGCAGCCATACAGGTCTCGCCGGGGAGCTGTTTTTT,CASSHTGLAGELFF
TRBD1,NA,TRBJ1-2,TRBV9,TGTGTCAGCAGCGTAGGGGGGACAGGGGATGGCTACACCTTC,CVSSVGGTGDGYTF
TRBD1,NA,TRBJ2-3,TRBV7-6,TGTGCCAGCAGCTCGTACAGGGGAAATTCAGATACGCAGTATTTT,CASSSYRGNSDTQYF
NA,NA,TRBJ2-2,TRBV28,TGTGCCAGCAGCCGCGGGGAGCTGTTTTTT,CASSRGELFF
TRBD2,NA,TRBJ2-1,TRBV5-8,TGTGCCAGCAGCTTGACTAGCGGTAATGAGCAGTTCTTC,CASSLTSGNEQFF
TRBD2,NA,TRBJ2-2,TRBV25-1,TGTGCCAGCAGTGAGAGGGCGGGAGGAACGGGGGAGCTGTTTTTT,CASSERAGGTGELFF
TRBD1,NA,TRBJ2-7,TRBV3-1/TRBV3-2,TGTGCCAGCAGCTTTACAGGGGTCCCCTACGAGCAGTACTTC,CASSFTGVPYEQYF
NA,NA,TRBJ1-1,TRBV5-1,TGCGCCAGCAGTTACCTTCAGGGGAACACTGAAGCTTTCTTT,CASSYLQGNTEAFF
NA,NA,TRBJ2-1,TRBV11-2,TGTGCCAGCAGCAGGACATCGGGCAATGAGCAGTTCTTC,CASSRTSGNEQFF
NA,NA,TRBJ1-3,TRBV27,TGTGCCAGCAGTTCCTCCTCTGGAAACACCATATATTTT,CASSSSSGNTIYF
NA,NA,TRBJ2-1,TRBV11-2,TGTGCCAGCAGCTCACCTTCTGGGGGCAGAGAGCAGTTCTTC,CASSSPSGGREQFF
NA,NA,TRBJ2-5,TRBV11-1,TGTGCCAGCAGCCCACATTTGCCCGAGACCCAGTACTTC,CASSPHLPETQYF
TRBD2,NA,TRBJ2-1,TRBV6-2/TRBV6-3,TGTGCCAGCAGTTACTATGGCGGGGGGGCGGTCTACAATGAGCAGTTCTTC,CASSYYGGGAVYNEQFF